The source of this T cell receptor (beta chain) is a study of Ad26.COV2.S vaccination and SARS-CoV-2 variants. Study-level background: This donor came from the COV1001 trial of Ad26.COV2.S. Into the muscle, Ad26.COV2.S was dosed once or twice, 56 days apart.

Method: immunoSEQ multiplex PCR; TCRdb's copy keeps in-frame clones and lacks some. The sample lists hundreds of thousands of clones, 89% occurring once. Treatment indicated: roughly 18 received Ad26.COV2.S at low or high dose, single or two shots; 5 received placebo; per-sample allocation not given. It was on day 63 after the first vaccine or placebo injection that samples were taken. An adult of 18-55 years in Boston served as donor. V was pared by 8 bases and J by 4 bases, with 7 bases between. The CDR3 extends over 11 amino acids. From germline, CDR1 is MRHNA and CDR2 SNTAGT. The starting material was peripheral blood, obtained in a trial of Ad26.COV2.S vaccine versus placebo. The chain uses TRBV6-4 and TRBJ2-3; no clear D. The receptor comes from a person between 18 and 65 years old who received the Ad26.COV2.S COVID-19 vaccine or a placebo. CDR3 in DNA: TGTGCCAGCCGGGTCGCAGATACGCAGTATTTT. This encodes CASRVADTQYF.